One and the same sample provided the 30 T cell receptor beta chains below, sequenced in a study of cytomegalovirus exposure and HLA in healthy donors. PCR was performed using 60 Vbeta and 13 Jbeta primers. TCRdb's copy holds only in-frame clones and misses some; the assay was immunoSEQ multiplex PCR. Here the sample spans tens of thousands of clones, approximately 81% being singletons. The sample comprised PBMCs. These receptor sequences come from a woman aged 25 to 39 in good health and CMV-seropositive.

The chain joins TRBV4-2 to TRBJ2-5; the match to TRBD2 covers 10 bases. Judging by the DNA end, TRBJ2-7 fits better; the J call may be wrong. Per germline, CDR1 LGHNA and CDR2 YNFKEQ. CDR3 length: 14 amino acids. CDR3 coding DNA: TGTGCCAGCAGCCAAGAACTAGCGGGATACGAGCAGTACTTC. Amino acid sequence: CASSQELAGYEQYF.

The chain recombines TRBV5-1 with TRBJ1-2; 8 bases map to TRBD1. In germline, CDR1 is SGHRS, CDR2 YFSETQ. Trimming took 4 bases from V and 8 from J; bases not matched to a gene: 4. The CDR3 extends over 12 amino acids. The chain's CDR3 is CASSNPGGGYTF. The CDR3 nucleotides read TGCGCCAGCAGCAACCCAGGGGGCGGCTACACCTTC.

CDR3: CASKPPLPQGEQYF. The CDR3 DNA reads TGTGCCAGCAAACCCCCTTTGCCCCAGGGGGAGCAGTACTTC. The chain uses TRBV28 and TRBJ2-7, with a tentative D call TRBD1 (6 bases). Germline V CDR1 and CDR2: MDHEN, SYDVKM. V gave up 7 bases and J gave up 7 bases, with 20 bases separating them. This CDR3 has 14 amino acids.

The CDR3 loop is CASSAPGAQYGYTF. DNA of the CDR3: TGTGCCAGCAGTGCCCCCGGTGCCCAATATGGCTACACCTTC. This rearrangement joins TRBV6-1 to TRBJ1-2; no clear D. The germline V gene has CDR1 MNHNS and CDR2 SASEGT. The V gene lost 4 bases and the J gene lost 5 bases, with 14 bases spanning the gap. The CDR3 is 14 residues long.

The gene calls are TRBV7-9 and TRBJ2-7, with 14 bases identical to TRBD2. This CDR3 is 19 amino acids long. The ends lost 4 bases at V and 1 base at J; junction bases unmatched: 12. Germline V gene data show CDR1 as SEHNR and CDR2 as FQNEAQ (reference sequence). CDR3 sequence reads: CASSSHPGTSGRGSYEQYF. CDR3 DNA sequence: TGTGCCAGCAGCTCCCATCCCGGGACTAGCGGGAGAGGGTCCTACGAGCAGTACTTC.

The CDR3: CASSTDKYYGYTF. DNA of the CDR3: TGTGCCAGCAGCACCGACAAGTACTATGGCTACACCTTC. The V call is TRBV5-6, the J call TRBJ1-2; D call uncertain. CDR1 is SGHDT, CDR2 YYEEEE, per germline. The V end lost 4 bases, the J end lost 3 bases, and 10 bases lay between the germline ends. The CDR3 length is 13 residues.

The chain recombines TRBV29-1 with TRBJ2-7; the D is unclear. Trimming pared 3 bases from V and 5 bases from J, leaving 11 bases between. CDR1 SQVTM and CDR2 ANQGSEA come from the germline V gene. The CDR3 loop spans 12 amino acids. CDR3 sequence: CSVDAPANEQYF. The CDR3 bases are TGCAGCGTTGATGCCCCCGCGAACGAGCAGTACTTC.

The rearrangement links TRBV5-3 to TRBJ2-7; D uncertain. TRBV5-3 is noted as an ORF with a role that remains uncertain. V was clipped by 9 bases and J by 2 bases, with 18 bases between them. The CDR3 loop spans 14 amino acids. CDR3 sequence reads: CAISTLGRPYEQYF. CDR3 DNA: TGTGCCATCTCCACCCTAGGCAGACCCTACGAGCAGTACTTC.

The chain carries TRBV9 and TRBJ2-7; the match to TRBD1 covers 10 bases. CDR3 length: 14 residues. In germline, CDR1 is SGDLS, CDR2 YYNGEE. The V gene end was trimmed by 3 bases and the J gene end by 3 bases; junction bases not matched to a gene: 3. The CDR3 DNA follows: TGTGCCAGCAGCGCCCGGGACAGGGGCTACGAGCAGTACTTC. Encoded protein: CASSARDRGYEQYF. Variable domain in full (rest from reference TRBV9 and TRBJ2-7): DSGVTQTPKHLITATGQRVTLRCSPRSGDLSVYWYQQSLDQGLQFLIQYYNGEERAKGNILERFSAQQFPDLHSELNLSSLELGDSALYFCASSARDRGYEQYFGPGTRLTVT.

This chain links TRBV5-6 with TRBJ2-5; a weak D match, TRBD1 (5 bases). Germline values: CDR1 SGHDT, CDR2 YYEEEE. The CDR3 spans 14 residues. Trimming left V 1 base short and J 4 bases short, with 11 bases between. CDR3 DNA sequence: TGTGCCAGCAGCTTGTATTGGCAGGGAGAGACCCAGTACTTC. Translation gives CASSLYWQGETQYF.

This rearrangement joins TRBV29-1 to TRBJ2-4; weak D call: TRBD1 (7 bases). This CDR3 is 15 amino acids long. Trimming left V 7 bases short and J 3 bases short, with 19 bases between. Germline CDR1 reads SQVTM; CDR2 reads ANQGSEA. CDR3 coding DNA: TGCAGCGCCTCAACCGGGACAGCGGGCAAAAACATTCAGTACTTC. It specifies CSASTGTAGKNIQYF.

This chain uses TRBV7-2 with TRBJ2-7; D is unresolved. The germline V and J ends were trimmed by 0 bases and 0 bases, with 9 bases remaining between them. The CDR3 extends over 15 amino acids. Germline CDR1 reads SGHTA; CDR2 reads FQGNSA. CDR3 loop: CASSLAGRNSYEQYF. The DNA for the CDR3 is TGTGCCAGCAGCTTAGCGGGCCGTAACTCCTACGAGCAGTACTTC.

The CDR3 DNA follows: TGCAGCGTGGGCGTTGGACAGGGGCTCCTCTATGGCTACACCTTC. Protein sequence: CSVGVGQGLLYGYTF. The chain is built from TRBV29-1 and TRBJ1-2, with 9 bases lining up with TRBD1. V was pared by 6 bases and J by 4 bases, with 12 bases of the junction left unmatched. Per germline, CDR1 SQVTM and CDR2 ANQGSEA. CDR3 length equals 15 residues.

This clone came up once. The rearrangement joins TRBV7-8 to TRBJ2-5, with 12 nucleotides matching TRBD1. The V gene end was trimmed by 1 base and the J gene end by 4 bases; junction bases not matched to a gene: 4. There are 16 residues in the CDR3. Germline V CDR1 and CDR2: SGHVS, FQNEAQ. The CDR3 spells CASSLGGQGARETQYF. The CDR3 bases are TGTGCCAGCAGCTTAGGGGGACAGGGGGCGAGAGAGACCCAGTACTTC.

The rearrangement joins TRBV5-4 to TRBJ2-5; 8 bases line up with TRBD2. The CDR3 length is 11 residues. The V gene's germline CDR1 is SGHNT and CDR2 YYREEE (reference sequence). V shed 7 bases and J 4 bases; nucleotides not matched to a gene: 0. The CDR3 spells CASGTRETQYF. The CDR3 nucleotides are TGTGCCAGCGGGACTAGAGAGACCCAGTACTTC.

CDR3 sequence (DNA): TGTGCCAGCAGCTCGCGGACAGGGGCCGGGGCCAAAAACATTCAGTACTTC. Amino acid sequence: CASSSRTGAGAKNIQYF. The chain joins TRBV7-2 to TRBJ2-4, with 9 nucleotides matching TRBD1. After removal of 4 bases from V and 1 base from J, the junction contained 8 bases not matched to a gene. Per the germline V gene, CDR1 is SGHTA and CDR2 is FQGNSA. The CDR3 has 17 residues.

This chain connects TRBV10-3 to TRBJ2-7, with 9 nucleotides matching TRBD1. CDR1 ENHRY and CDR2 SYGVKD come from the germline V gene. The CDR3 spans 14 residues. V gave up 4 bases and J gave up 2 bases; unmatched junction bases: 3. This CDR3 reads CAISGDRVAYEQYF. The CDR3 DNA follows: TGTGCCATCAGTGGGGACAGGGTCGCCTACGAGCAGTACTTC.

The rearrangement links TRBV28 to TRBJ1-2, with 7 positions matching TRBD1. Germline values: CDR1 MDHEN, CDR2 SYDVKM. V was clipped by 2 bases and J by 8 bases; unmatched bases: 2. CDR3 length: 12 amino acids. CDR3 loop: CASSLPGGGYTF. DNA of the CDR3: TGTGCCAGCAGTTTACCAGGGGGGGGCTACACCTTC.

This chain joins TRBV4-3 and TRBJ2-3; 8 bases align to TRBD2. CDR1 and CDR2 from the germline V gene are LGHNA and YSLEER. There are 14 residues in the CDR3. V was clipped by 4 bases and J by 4 bases; unmatched bases: 4. The CDR3 here is CASSPAAGADTQYF. The CDR3 DNA reads TGCGCCAGCAGCCCGGCAGCGGGAGCAGATACGCAGTATTTT.

The genes are TRBV29-1 and TRBJ2-7; 8 bases match TRBD2. J was trimmed by 4 bases and V by 1 base; bases with no gene match: 6. The CDR3 totals 14 residues. The germline V gene encodes CDR1 SQVTM and CDR2 ANQGSEA. CDR3 bases: TGCAGCGTTGAAGTAGCGGGAAGTTCGTACGAGCAGTACTTC. Its protein product is CSVEVAGSSYEQYF.

The CDR3 DNA follows: TGTGCCACCAGCAGAGATCTGAGGGATAGGGGCACAGATACGCAGTATTTT. This codes for CATSRDLRDRGTDTQYF. This chain uses TRBV15 with TRBJ2-3; D is perhaps TRBD2 (5 bases). The V gene lost 0 bases and the J gene lost 1 base, with 14 bases spanning the gap. The CDR3 is made up of 17 amino acids. Germline assignment: CDR1 LNHNV and CDR2 YYDKDF (reference sequence).

V is TRBV28 and J is TRBJ2-7, with TRBD1 matching over 9 bases. Trimming at V came to 6 bases and at J to 8 bases, leaving 14 bases not matched to a gene. CDR1 and CDR2 (germline): MDHEN, SYDVKM. CDR3 length equals 15 residues. The CDR3 protein is CASSPTPGQGMKQYF. DNA of the CDR3: TGTGCCAGCAGCCCCACCCCGGGACAGGGAATGAAGCAGTACTTC.

The chain joins TRBV11-1 to TRBJ2-5, with TRBD1 matching 7 bases. Germline trimming cut 2 bases from V and 1 base from J; bases unmatched to any gene: 4. From germline, CDR1 is SGHAT and CDR2 FQDESV (reference sequence). CDR3 length equals 15 residues. CDR3 sequence (DNA): TGTGCCAGCAGCTTATTTAGGGGGCTCCAAGAGACCCAGTACTTC. Its protein product is CASSLFRGLQETQYF.

V and J are TRBV18 and TRBJ2-1, with TRBD1 matching over 7 bases. The CDR3 totals 15 residues. In germline, CDR1 is KGHSH, CDR2 LQKENI. V shed 0 bases and J 5 bases; nucleotides not matched to a gene: 4. The CDR3: CASSPPSGGHNEQFF. As DNA, the CDR3 is TGTGCCAGCTCACCACCTTCAGGGGGTCACAATGAGCAGTTCTTC.

The V and J genes are TRBV28 and TRBJ2-7; 8 bases are shared with TRBD1. The CDR3 length is 13 residues. V shed 5 bases and J 5 bases; nucleotides not matched to a gene: 5. CDR1 is MDHEN, CDR2 SYDVKM, per germline. The DNA of the CDR3 is TGTGCCAGCAGTCGACAGGGGTCCCACGAGCAGTACTTC. This codes for CASSRQGSHEQYF. The full variable domain, its missing parts supplied by reference TRBV28 and TRBJ2-7, is DVKVTQSSRYLVKRTGEKVFLECVQDMDHENMFWYRQDPGLGLRLIYFSYDVKMKEKGDIPEGYSVSREKKERFSLILESASTNQTSMYLCASSRQGSHEQYFGPGTRLTVT.

This clone turned up a few times. The rearrangement joins TRBV6-6 to TRBJ2-7; TRBD2 matches 10 bases. Germline CDR1 MNHNY, CDR2 SVGAGI (reference sequence). The CDR3 is made up of 14 amino acids. V lost 8 bases to trimming and J lost 2 bases; unmatched junction nucleotides: 6. This chain's CDR3 is CASGRTSGPYEQYF. The CDR3 DNA follows: TGTGCCAGCGGCCGGACTAGCGGCCCCTACGAGCAGTACTTC.

V gene TRBV2 combines with J gene TRBJ1-2, with 8 bases fitting TRBD1. The CDR3 runs to 13 residues. Germline values: CDR1 SNHLY, CDR2 FYNNEI. V trimming: 2 bases; J trimming: 7 bases; junction bases outside the gene matches: 3. The DNA for the CDR3 is TGTGCCAGCAGTGAAAGGGACAGGCTTGGCTACACCTTC. Translating gives CASSERDRLGYTF. The complete variable domain, with remaining parts taken from reference TRBV2 and TRBJ1-2, reads EPEVTQTPSHQVTQMGQEVILRCVPISNHLYFYWYRQILGQKVEFLVSFYNNEISEKSEIFDDQFSVERPDGSNFTLKIRSTKLEDSAMYFCASSERDRLGYTFGSGTRLTVV.

This clone appeared a few times. J is TRBJ1-5 and V is TRBV5-6; TRBD1 might be the D (5 bases). V was cut by 4 bases and J by 1 base, with 15 bases left in between. Germline-derived CDR1 and CDR2 are SGHDT and YYEEEE. The CDR3 sequence is 16 residues long. The CDR3 protein is CASSLNRGLSNQPQHF. The CDR3 DNA reads as TGTGCCAGCAGCCTAAACCGGGGGTTGAGCAATCAGCCCCAGCATTTT.

The chain uses TRBV5-6 and TRBJ1-2, with 8 bases fitting TRBD1. The CDR3 length is 13 residues. From germline, CDR1 is SGHDT and CDR2 YYEEEE. V shed 3 bases, J shed 8 bases, and the junction held 6 bases outside the gene matches. The CDR3 here is CASSSDRESGYTF. The CDR3 DNA is TGTGCCAGCAGCTCGGACAGGGAAAGCGGCTACACCTTC.

This clone was counted between two and nine times. V is TRBV6-5 and J is TRBJ2-5; no reliable D call. CDR1 is MNHEY and CDR2 is SVGAGI in the germline V gene. This CDR3 is built from 14 residues. Between the trimmed V and J ends, which lost 8 bases and 4 bases, there was a span of 17 bases. The CDR3 region has the DNA TGTGCCAGCTCGCCCGAGGTGGTTTTAGAGACCCAGTACTTC. As protein: CASSPEVVLETQYF.